The entry that follows covers one T cell receptor (beta chain) sequence. Trimming shortened V by 1 base and J by 8 bases, and 12 bases separated the two germline ends. Germline lookup yields CDR1 MNHEY and CDR2 SMNVEV (reference sequence). This CDR3 region has 14 residues. Sequencing was performed with immunoSEQ multiplex PCR; in TCRdb, only in-frame clones are kept and a portion is missing. The sample carries around 450,000 clones, approximately 90% recorded once. The data belong to a study of Ad26.COV2.S vaccination and SARS-CoV-2 variants. Study overall: In the study, Ad26.COV2.S was injected intramuscularly once, or twice 56 days apart.

Treatment indicated: over 15 received Ad26.COV2.S at low or high dose, single or two shots; 5 received placebo; per-sample allocation not given. Collection of the samples took place on day 63 after the first injection of vaccine or placebo. This TCR was sampled from a person between 18 and 65 years old who received the Ad26.COV2.S COVID-19 vaccine or a placebo. The chain employs TRBV27 and TRBJ2-1, with D unclear. This specimen was peripheral blood, taken in a trial of Ad26.COV2.S vaccine versus placebo. The CDR3 DNA reads as TGTGCCAGCAGTTTATTCAGTAGTTTGGATGAGCAGTTCTTC. As protein: CASSLFSSLDEQFF.